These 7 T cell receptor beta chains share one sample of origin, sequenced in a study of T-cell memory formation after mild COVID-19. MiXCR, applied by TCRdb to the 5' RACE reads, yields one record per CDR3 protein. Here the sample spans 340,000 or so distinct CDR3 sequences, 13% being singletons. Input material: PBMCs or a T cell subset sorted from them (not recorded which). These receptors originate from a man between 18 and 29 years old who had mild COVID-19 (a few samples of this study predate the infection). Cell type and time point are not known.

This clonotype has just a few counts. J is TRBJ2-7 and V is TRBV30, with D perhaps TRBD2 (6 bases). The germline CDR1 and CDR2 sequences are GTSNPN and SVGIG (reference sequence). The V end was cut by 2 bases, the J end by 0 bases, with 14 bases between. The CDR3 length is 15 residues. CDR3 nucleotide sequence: TGTGCCTGGAGTCCCCTGGAGGGCTACTCCTACGAGCAGTACTTC. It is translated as CAWSPLEGYSYEQYF.

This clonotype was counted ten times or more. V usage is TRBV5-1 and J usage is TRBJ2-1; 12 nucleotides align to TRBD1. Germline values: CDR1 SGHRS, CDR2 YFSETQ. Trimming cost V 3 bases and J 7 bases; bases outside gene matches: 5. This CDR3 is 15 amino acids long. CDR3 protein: CASSWGQGAGNEQFF. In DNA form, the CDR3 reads TGCGCCAGCAGCTGGGGACAGGGGGCAGGTAATGAGCAGTTCTTC.

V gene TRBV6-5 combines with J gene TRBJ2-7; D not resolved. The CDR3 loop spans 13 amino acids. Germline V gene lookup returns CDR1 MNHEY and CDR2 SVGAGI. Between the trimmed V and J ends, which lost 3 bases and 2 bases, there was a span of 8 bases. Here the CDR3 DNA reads TGTGCCAGCAGTTATAAGGATACCTACGAGCAGTACTTC. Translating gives CASSYKDTYEQYF.

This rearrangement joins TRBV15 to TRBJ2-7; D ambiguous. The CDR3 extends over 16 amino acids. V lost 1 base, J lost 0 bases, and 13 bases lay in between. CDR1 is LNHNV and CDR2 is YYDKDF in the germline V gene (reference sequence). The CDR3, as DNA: TGTGCCACCAGCAGAGTTGGCCTAGATGGCTCCTACGAGCAGTACTTC. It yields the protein CATSRVGLDGSYEQYF.

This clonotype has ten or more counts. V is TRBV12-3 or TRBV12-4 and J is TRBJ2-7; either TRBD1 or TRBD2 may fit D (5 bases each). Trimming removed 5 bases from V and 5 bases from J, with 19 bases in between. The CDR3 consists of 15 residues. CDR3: CASSPALEGSNEQYF. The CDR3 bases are TGTGCCAGCAGTCCCGCCCTTGAGGGGTCCAACGAGCAGTACTTC.

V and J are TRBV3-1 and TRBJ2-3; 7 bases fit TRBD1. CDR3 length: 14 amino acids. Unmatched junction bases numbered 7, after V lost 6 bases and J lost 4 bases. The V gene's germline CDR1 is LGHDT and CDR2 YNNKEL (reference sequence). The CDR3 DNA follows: TGTGCCAGCAGGACAGGGATATGGCCAGATACGCAGTATTTT. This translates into CASRTGIWPDTQYF.

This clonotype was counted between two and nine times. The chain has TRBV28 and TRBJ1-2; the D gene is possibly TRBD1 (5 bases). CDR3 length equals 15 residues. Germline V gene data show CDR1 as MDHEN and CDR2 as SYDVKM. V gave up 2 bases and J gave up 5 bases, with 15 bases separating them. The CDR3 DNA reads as TGTGCCAGCAGTTTAAGACAGTGGTCCATGTATGGCTACACCTTC. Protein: CASSLRQWSMYGYTF.